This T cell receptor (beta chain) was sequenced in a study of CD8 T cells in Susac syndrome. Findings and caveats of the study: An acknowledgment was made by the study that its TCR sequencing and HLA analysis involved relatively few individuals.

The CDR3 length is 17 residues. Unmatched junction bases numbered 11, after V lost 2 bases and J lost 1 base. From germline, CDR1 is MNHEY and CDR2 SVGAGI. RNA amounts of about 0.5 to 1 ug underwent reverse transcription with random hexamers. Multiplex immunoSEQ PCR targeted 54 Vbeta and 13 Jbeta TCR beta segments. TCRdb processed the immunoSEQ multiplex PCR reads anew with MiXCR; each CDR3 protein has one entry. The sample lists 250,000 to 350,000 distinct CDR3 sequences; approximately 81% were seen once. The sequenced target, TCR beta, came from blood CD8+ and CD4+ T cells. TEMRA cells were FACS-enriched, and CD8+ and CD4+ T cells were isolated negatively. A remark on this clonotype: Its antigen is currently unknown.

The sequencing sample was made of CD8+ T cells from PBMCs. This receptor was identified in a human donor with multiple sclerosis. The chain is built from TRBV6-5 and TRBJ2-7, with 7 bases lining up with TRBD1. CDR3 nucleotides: TGTGCCAGCAGTTACCAGGGCGGACAGGAGTATTCCTACGAGCAGTACTTC. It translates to CASSYQGGQEYSYEQYF.